Sequencing of this T cell receptor beta chain was carried out in a study of blood T cell repertoires in COVID-19. Study context: PBMCs, B-cell-depleted T cells, or T cells provided the cDNA or gDNA that made up the material.

Germline-derived CDR1 and CDR2 are SGHNT and YYREEE (reference sequence). Trimming left V 9 bases short and J 2 bases short, with 12 bases between. CDR3 length: 12 amino acids. Authors' analysis steps: Amplification of reference gene primers provided the estimated nucleated cell counts. Produced via immunoSEQ multiplex PCR; TCRdb's table is partial and in-frame only. Clonal size and the V and J genes are those of that table, whereas D and trimming came from the DNA. The sample carries about 67,000 clones, more than 70% recorded once. The V and J genes are TRBV5-4 and TRBJ2-7, with D possibly being TRBD2 (5 bases). The clonotype was recovered from an older woman with acute or convalescent COVID-19. Sequenced material: peripheral blood. CDR3 in amino acids: CATGVSAYEQYF. CDR3 nucleotides: TGTGCCACCGGGGTCTCAGCCTACGAGCAGTACTTC.